A single sample is the source of the 26 T cell receptor beta chains below, sequenced in a study of blood T cell repertoires in COVID-19. Method: immunoSEQ multiplex PCR; TCRdb's copy keeps in-frame clones and lacks some. Of approximately 240,000 clones listed, 80% to 90% are singletons. The sample consisted of peripheral blood. These TCRs come from a woman aged 60-75 years who had recovered from COVID-19.

The chain recombines TRBV19 with TRBJ1-1; 8 bases line up with TRBD1. The CDR3 length is 15 residues. Germline-derived CDR1 and CDR2 are LNHDA and SQIVND (reference sequence). Trimming took 4 bases from V and 4 from J; bases not matched to a gene: 8. CDR3 DNA: TGTGCCAGTAGTACCGTACAGGGGGTCCCCACTGAAGCTTTCTTT. Its protein product is CASSTVQGVPTEAFF.

The CDR3 DNA reads as TGTGCCAGCAGCCCAGGGGGACAGGATGGTTCACCCCTCCACTTT. It codes for CASSPGGQDGSPLHF. The rearrangement links TRBV3-1 (or the pseudogene TRBV3-2) to TRBJ1-6, with TRBD1 identical over 8 bases. Germline loops: CDR1 LGHDT, CDR2 YNNKEL (reference sequence). The length of the CDR3 is 15 residues. V gave up 4 bases and J gave up 9 bases; unmatched junction bases: 8.

The chain is built from TRBV7-8 and TRBJ1-2; 10 bases fit TRBD1. The CDR3 spans 16 residues. Germline-derived CDR1 and CDR2 are SGHVS and FQNEAQ. The V gene end was trimmed by 4 bases and the J gene end by 3 bases; junction bases not matched to a gene: 8. The CDR3 DNA is TGTGCCAGCAGCTCAAAAGTCGGACAGGGGGACTATGGCTACACCTTC. Amino acids: CASSSKVGQGDYGYTF.

CDR3 nucleotide sequence: TGCGCCAGCAGCTTCACAGCCGAGACCCAGTACTTC. This gives the protein CASSFTAETQYF. The chain links TRBV5-1 to TRBJ2-5; no reliable D call. V lost 2 bases, J lost 5 bases, and 7 bases lay in between. CDR3 length: 12 residues. Germline values: CDR1 SGHRS, CDR2 YFSETQ.

The rearrangement joins TRBV6-5 to TRBJ2-1, with a weak D call TRBD2 (6 bases). The CDR3 extends over 14 amino acids. V shed 8 bases and J shed 7 bases, with 18 bases lying between them. Germline V gene lookup returns CDR1 MNHEY and CDR2 SVGAGI. The CDR3 DNA reads as TGTGCCAGCTCGATAGGCGGGGCGGGAAATGAGCAGTTCTTC. It encodes CASSIGGAGNEQFF.

The V call is TRBV9, the J call TRBJ1-6, with D perhaps TRBD1 (6 bases). In germline, CDR1 is SGDLS, CDR2 YYNGEE. The CDR3 runs 14 residues. V lost 4 bases to trimming and J lost 8 bases, with 13 bases between them. The CDR3 DNA follows: TGTGCCAGCAGCACAGGCCCAGGGGATTCACCCCTCCACTTT. Amino acid sequence: CASSTGPGDSPLHF.

The chain recombines TRBV4-2 with TRBJ2-3, with 11 bases lining up with TRBD2. Germline lookup yields CDR1 LGHNA and CDR2 YNFKEQ. CDR3 size: 17 residues. V was clipped by 4 bases and J by 6 bases; unmatched bases: 12. The CDR3 is CASSLTVIAGGHDTQYF. CDR3 bases: TGTGCCAGCAGCCTGACCGTCATAGCGGGGGGGCATGATACGCAGTATTTT.

The chain recombines TRBV11-2 with TRBJ2-1; perhaps TRBD2 as D (5 bases). Germline CDR1 SGHAT, CDR2 FQNNGV. The CDR3 extends over 14 amino acids. The V end was cut by 3 bases, the J end by 9 bases, with 15 bases between. The CDR3 DNA is TGTGCCAGCAGCTTGGGCGTCCCGAGGGCTGAGCAGTTCTTC. It translates to CASSLGVPRAEQFF.

This clone has a handful of counts. This rearrangement joins TRBV6-5 to TRBJ1-1; D remains unclear. V was shortened by 2 bases and J by 0 bases, with 10 bases between the two germline ends. CDR1 and CDR2 (germline): MNHEY, SVGAGI. This CDR3 spans 15 amino acids. This CDR3 is CASSYAGVLNTEAFF. The CDR3, as DNA: TGTGCCAGCAGTTACGCCGGGGTATTGAACACTGAAGCTTTCTTT.

This clone was counted once. The rearrangement uses TRBV6-5 and TRBJ2-3; D might be TRBD2 (7 bases). The germline V and J ends were trimmed by 10 bases and 4 bases, with 18 bases remaining between them. Germline V gene lookup returns CDR1 MNHEY and CDR2 SVGAGI. This CDR3 spans 14 amino acids. Here the CDR3 reads CATRRGAPPDTQYF. In DNA, the CDR3 is TGTGCCACCCGCCGGGGGGCCCCCCCAGATACGCAGTATTTT.

CDR3 coding DNA: TGTGCCAGCAGCCGCCGACGGGACAGCTCATACTCTGGGGCCAACGTCCTGACTTTC. Translated, it gives CASSRRRDSSYSGANVLTF. The genes are TRBV9 and TRBJ2-6; TRBD1 matches 7 bases. This CDR3 contains 19 residues. The trim removed 4 bases at V and 0 bases at J, leaving 13 bases unmatched. Germline CDR1 is SGDLS and CDR2 is YYNGEE.

This chain connects TRBV11-3 to TRBJ2-3; D is possibly TRBD1 (6 bases). Trimming shortened V by 1 base and J by 3 bases, and 11 bases separated the two germline ends. The CDR3 has 15 amino acids. Germline assignment: CDR1 SGHNT and CDR2 YENEEA. For the CDR3, the DNA is TGTGCCAGCAGCTTAGGGACAGCACCTACAGATACGCAGTATTTT. Encoded protein: CASSLGTAPTDTQYF.

Only one count was recorded for this clone. The V gene is TRBV7-3, the J gene TRBJ2-6; D is ambiguous. With 5 bases removed from V and 0 bases from J, the gap between germline ends came to 5 bases. The germline V gene has CDR1 SGHTA and CDR2 FQGTGA. This CDR3 spans 14 amino acids. For the CDR3, the DNA is TGTGCCAGCAGCCTCAGCTCTGGGGCCAACGTCCTGACTTTC. This sequence encodes CASSLSSGANVLTF.

V usage is TRBV6-2 or TRBV6-3 and J usage is TRBJ2-3; 8 bases are a match to TRBD2. The V segment lost 3 bases and the J segment 0 bases; nucleotides outside the gene matches: 5. CDR3 size: 16 residues. Germline V gives CDR1 MNHEY, CDR2 SVGEGT. DNA for the CDR3: TGTGCCAGCAGTTATGGCCTAGCGGGCAGCACAGATACGCAGTATTTT. Protein sequence: CASSYGLAGSTDTQYF.

V usage is TRBV9 and J usage is TRBJ1-2; possible D gene TRBD1, 6 bases. The CDR3 consists of 15 residues. The ends were cut back, 7 bases at V and 4 bases at J, with 20 bases in the middle. Looked up from germline, CDR1 is SGDLS and CDR2 is YYNGEE. CDR3 DNA sequence: TGTGCCAGCCAAGCAGCGGCGGGGGGGGCCTATGGCTACACCTTC. As protein: CASQAAAGGAYGYTF. Using reference TRBV9 and TRBJ1-2 for the parts outside the CDR3, the full variable domain is DSGVTQTPKHLITATGQRVTLRCSPRSGDLSVYWYQQSLDQGLQFLIQYYNGEERAKGNILERFSAQQFPDLHSELNLSSLELGDSALYFCASQAAAGGAYGYTFGSGTRLTVV.

The J gene is TRBJ1-5, the V gene TRBV2; 7 positions agree with TRBD1. V lost 5 bases, J lost 2 bases, and 3 bases stayed unmatched. This CDR3 has 14 amino acids. Germline CDR1 is SNHLY and CDR2 is FYNNEI. CDR3 residues: CASSPQGGNQPQHF. Here the CDR3 DNA reads TGTGCCAGCAGTCCTCAGGGGGGCAATCAGCCCCAGCATTTT.

This chain links TRBV6-5 with TRBJ2-7, with 10 bases that match TRBD2. The CDR3 is 15 residues long. Germline CDR1 and CDR2: MNHEY and SVGAGI. The V gene end was trimmed by 5 bases and the J gene end by 7 bases; junction bases not matched to a gene: 11. The CDR3 loop is CASSKRAGGPEEQYF. The CDR3 DNA reads as TGTGCCAGCAGTAAAAGAGCGGGGGGGCCTGAGGAGCAGTACTTC.

This clone was recorded a few times. V gene TRBV6-2 or TRBV6-3 combines with J gene TRBJ1-5, with D possibly being TRBD1 (5 bases). CDR3 length: 14 residues. The germline V gene has CDR1 MNHEY and CDR2 SVGEGT. Trimming shortened V by 0 bases and J by 7 bases, and 10 bases separated the two germline ends. The CDR3 spells CASSYSEGWQPQHF. CDR3 nucleotide sequence: TGTGCCAGCAGTTACTCGGAGGGGTGGCAGCCCCAGCATTTT.

This clone has only a few counts. The V gene is TRBV5-8, the J gene TRBJ2-3, with D uncertain. The CDR3 has 18 amino acids. Germline V CDR1 and CDR2: SGHTS, YDEGEE. V was trimmed by 5 bases and J by 0 bases, leaving 22 bases between them. CDR3 region: CASSPIFSLSTSTDTQYF. The CDR3 region has the DNA TGTGCCAGCAGTCCTATTTTTTCACTCTCAACTAGCACAGATACGCAGTATTTT.

In its sample, this clone was seen once. The chain couples TRBV6-5 to TRBJ1-1; a weak D match, TRBD1 (6 bases). The CDR3 runs 14 residues. V was shortened by 4 bases and J by 1 base, with 10 bases between the two germline ends. Germline CDR1 is MNHEY and CDR2 is SVGAGI. CDR3 loop: CASSFGTRNTEAFF. The CDR3 bases are TGTGCCAGCAGTTTCGGGACAAGGAACACTGAAGCTTTCTTT.

CDR3 DNA sequence: TGTGCCAGCAGCCCATACAGGGGCTCTAATGAAAAACTGTTTTTT. Translating it yields CASSPYRGSNEKLFF. The chain uses TRBV14 and TRBJ1-4; 7 positions match TRBD1. V lost 4 bases to trimming and J lost 3 bases; unmatched junction nucleotides: 5. In germline, CDR1 is SGHDN, CDR2 FVKESK. This CDR3 has 15 amino acids.

The chain recombines TRBV9 with TRBJ2-7; D perhaps matches TRBD1 (6 bases). The CDR3 covers 20 residues. The germline CDR1 and CDR2 sequences are SGDLS and YYNGEE. The V end lost 3 bases, the J end lost 0 bases, and 28 bases lay between the germline ends. CDR3 DNA: TGTGCCAGCAGCGGCCCATCGAGGTTGGGGGCGACGTACCCCTCCTACGAGCAGTACTTC. Translation: CASSGPSRLGATYPSYEQYF.

The chain carries TRBV9 and TRBJ2-1, with 7 nucleotides matching TRBD1. Per the germline V gene, CDR1 is SGDLS and CDR2 is YYNGEE. The J segment lost 2 bases and the V segment lost 0 bases, leaving 8 bases of the junction unmatched. This CDR3 region has 17 residues. CDR3 sequence reads: CASSVAKGQATYNEQFF. Here the CDR3 DNA reads TGTGCCAGCAGCGTAGCGAAAGGACAGGCCACCTACAATGAGCAGTTCTTC.

The J gene is TRBJ2-4, the V gene TRBV5-1, with 9 bases fitting TRBD1. This CDR3 is built from 16 residues. V was clipped by 3 bases and J by 9 bases; unmatched bases: 13. Germline V gene sequence: CDR1 SGHRS, CDR2 YFSETQ. Here the CDR3 reads CASSSGQGQNTGIQYF. The CDR3 DNA reads TGCGCCAGCAGCTCGGGACAGGGCCAGAACACTGGCATTCAGTACTTC.

The rearrangement joins TRBV19 to TRBJ2-1, with TRBD2 matching over 10 bases. This CDR3 has 17 residues. Germline V CDR1 and CDR2: LNHDA, SQIVND (reference sequence). Germline trimming cut 4 bases from V and 8 bases from J; bases unmatched to any gene: 14. The CDR3 protein is CASSTTLSGGAIYEQFF. CDR3 nucleotide sequence: TGTGCCAGTAGTACTACCTTAAGCGGGGGGGCTATCTATGAGCAGTTCTTC. Complete variable domain (other parts from reference TRBV19 and TRBJ2-1): DGGITQSPKYLFRKEGQNVTLSCEQNLNHDAMYWYRQDPGQGLRLIYYSQIVNDFQKGDIAEGYSVSREKKESFPLTVTSAQKNPTAFYLCASSTTLSGGAIYEQFFGPGTRLTVL.

As regards this clone: In the same sample, other DNA sequences code for this CDR3. The chain links TRBV6-2 or TRBV6-3 to TRBJ2-1, with no clear D. Trimming pared 5 bases from V and 5 bases from J, leaving 7 bases between. This CDR3 is 12 amino acids long. Germline V gives CDR1 MNHEY, CDR2 SVGEGT. Here the CDR3 reads CASSPRDNEQFF. The CDR3 DNA reads TGTGCCAGCAGTCCCCGGGACAATGAGCAGTTCTTC.